A selection of T cell receptor beta chains follows, all from one sample in a study of a mutant IDH1 vaccine in newly diagnosed glioma. Antigen specificity for these receptors is unknown. This table comes from immunoSEQ multiplex PCR, and its TCRdb copy is limited to in-frame clones, with some not included. The profile shows about 94,000 clones, roughly 91% of them singletons. This material consisted of PBMCs, taken from a glioma patient whose treatment included an IDH1 peptide vaccine. The source of these receptors is a woman aged 45-65 years with glioma. CDR3s include the opening cysteine and the closing phenylalanine or tryptophan. The D gene is left open where the match is weak. A row's size may be missing; if present it is once, few, many or a size class.

V: TRBV27
length: 18
J: TRBJ2-1
D: TRBD2
size: -
DNA: TGTGCCAGCAGTAAGGGACTAGCGGGAGGCGGCTCCTACAATGAGCAGTTCTTC
CDR3: CASSKGLAGGGSYNEQFF

V: TRBV10-3
length: 15
J: TRBJ1-6
D: -
size: -
DNA: TGTGCCATCAGTAAAACGGACATAAGTAATTCACCCCTCCACTTT
CDR3: CAISKTDISNSPLHF

V: TRBV19
length: 15
J: TRBJ2-2
D: TRBD2
size: -
DNA: TGTGCCAGTAGTATGGGACTAGAATACACCGGGGAGCTGTTTTTT
CDR3: CASSMGLEYTGELFF

V: TRBV6-1
length: 15
J: TRBJ2-3
D: TRBD2
size: -
DNA: TGTGCCAGCACCTTGACTAGCGGGAGCACAGATACGCAGTATTTT
CDR3: CASTLTSGSTDTQYF

V: TRBV7-8
length: 14
J: TRBJ2-7
D: TRBD1
size: -
DNA: TGTGCCAGCAGCTTACAGGGGGCTCGGGGCGAGCAGTACTTC
CDR3: CASSLQGARGEQYF

V: TRBV29-1
length: 16
J: TRBJ2-1
D: TRBD1
size: -
DNA: TGCAGCGTTCGAAAGGGACAGGGGGTATCCTACAATGAGCAGTTCTTC
CDR3: CSVRKGQGVSYNEQFF

V: TRBV4-1
length: 15
J: TRBJ2-3
D: TRBD2
size: -
DNA: TGCGCCAGCAGCCAAAGGAGCGGGAGGGAAGATACGCAGTATTTT
CDR3: CASSQRSGREDTQYF

V: TRBV12-5
length: 16
J: TRBJ2-5
D: TRBD2
size: -
DNA: TGTGCTAGTGGTTTGACCCTAGCGGGAGGCGGGGAGACCCAGTACTTC
CDR3: CASGLTLAGGGETQYF

V: TRBV7-9
length: 14
J: TRBJ1-1
D: TRBD1
size: -
DNA: TGTGCCAGCAGCCCCGGACAGGCCAACACTGAAGCTTTCTTT
CDR3: CASSPGQANTEAFF

V: TRBV9
length: 15
J: TRBJ1-5
D: -
size: -
DNA: TGTGCCAGCAGCGTAGGGCAAGGGGGCAATCAGCCCCAGCATTTT
CDR3: CASSVGQGGNQPQHF

V: TRBV9
length: 16
J: TRBJ2-2
D: -
size: -
DNA: TGTGCCAGCAGCGCCAGGCTGGGCCAGAACACCGGGGAGCTGTTTTTT
CDR3: CASSARLGQNTGELFF

V: TRBV29-1
length: 12
J: TRBJ2-7
D: -
size: -
DNA: TGCAGCGTTAGTGCTAGGTCCTACGAGCAGTACTTC
CDR3: CSVSARSYEQYF

V: TRBV4-1
length: 14
J: TRBJ1-2
D: -
size: -
DNA: TGCGCCAGCAGGACAGGATCCCCTCTCGAGAGCTACACCTTC
CDR3: CASRTGSPLESYTF

V: TRBV11-2
length: 16
J: TRBJ1-3
D: TRBD1
size: -
DNA: TGTGCCAGCACCAGACAGGGGGTCTTCTCTGGAAACACCATATATTTT
CDR3: CASTRQGVFSGNTIYF

V: TRBV6-1
length: 14
J: TRBJ1-2
D: -
size: once
DNA: TGTGCCAGCAGTGAAGGGTGGGGCAGCTATGGCTACACCTTC
CDR3: CASSEGWGSYGYTF

V: TRBV7-9
length: 15
J: TRBJ2-7
D: -
size: -
DNA: TGTGCCCGAACCCTAGGGCTAGCGCCCCGGGGCGAGCAGTACTTC
CDR3: CARTLGLAPRGEQYF

V: TRBV18
length: 15
J: TRBJ2-3
D: TRBD2
size: -
DNA: TGTGCCAGCTCAGCTCTAGCGGGAGTCGCAGATACGCAGTATTTT
CDR3: CASSALAGVADTQYF

V: TRBV6-6
length: 10
J: TRBJ2-3
D: -
size: -
DNA: TGTGCCAGCAGGGGGGATACGCAGTATTTT
CDR3: CASRGDTQYF

V: TRBV18
length: 13
J: TRBJ1-5
D: -
size: -
DNA: TGTGCCAGCTCACCGGGGCGGGGGCGGCCCCAGCATTTT
CDR3: CASSPGRGRPQHF

V: TRBV6-5
length: 15
J: TRBJ1-1
D: TRBD1
size: few
DNA: TGTGCCAGCAGTTACTCGACAGGGCGGGGGACTGAAGCTTTCTTT
CDR3: CASSYSTGRGTEAFF

V: TRBV11-2
length: 16
J: TRBJ2-7
D: TRBD2
size: -
DNA: TGTGCCAGCAGCTTAGTCAGGCGGGGGGCCTCCTACGAGCAGTACTTC
CDR3: CASSLVRRGASYEQYF

V: TRBV12-5
length: 16
J: TRBJ2-3
D: TRBD2
size: -
DNA: TGTGCTAGTGGTTTGGGACTAGCGGGAAACACAGATACGCAGTATTTT
CDR3: CASGLGLAGNTDTQYF

V: TRBV6-6
length: 14
J: TRBJ1-2
D: TRBD1
size: -
DNA: TGTGCCAGCAGTTACACAGGGGGAAACTATGGCTACACCTTC
CDR3: CASSYTGGNYGYTF

V: TRBV28
length: 13
J: TRBJ2-5
D: -
size: once
DNA: TGTGCCAGCAGTTCGGCCTCGCAAGAGACCCAGTACTTC
CDR3: CASSSASQETQYF

V: TRBV14
length: 16
J: TRBJ2-1
D: -
size: -
DNA: TGTGCCAGCAGCCAGCGGGTATCCCGAGACAACAATGAGCAGTTCTTC
CDR3: CASSQRVSRDNNEQFF

V: TRBV2
length: 18
J: TRBJ2-4
D: TRBD2
size: -
DNA: TGTGCCAGCGGCCGGAGTGGGACTAGCGGGAGATTTGGAAACATTCAGTACTTC
CDR3: CASGRSGTSGRFGNIQYF

V: TRBV29-1
length: 13
J: TRBJ1-1
D: -
size: -
DNA: TGCAGCGTCGACTCCCCAGGGGACACTGAAGCTTTCTTT
CDR3: CSVDSPGDTEAFF

V: TRBV6-5
length: 14
J: TRBJ2-4
D: TRBD1
size: -
DNA: TGTGCCAGCAGGCAGTACAGGGGGAAAAACATTCAGTACTTC
CDR3: CASRQYRGKNIQYF

V: TRBV14
length: 15
J: TRBJ1-4
D: TRBD1
size: -
DNA: TGTGCCAGCAGCCCTTGGACAGGCGCCTCTGAAAAACTGTTTTTT
CDR3: CASSPWTGASEKLFF

V: TRBV5-4
length: 14
J: TRBJ2-2
D: -
size: -
DNA: TGTGCCAGCAGCTTATATGAGCGGACCGGGGAGCTGTTTTTT
CDR3: CASSLYERTGELFF

V: TRBV9
length: 14
J: TRBJ2-2
D: -
size: -
DNA: TGTGCCAGCAGCGTAGACCACGTGGGCGGGGAGCTGTTTTTT
CDR3: CASSVDHVGGELFF

V: TRBV4-1
length: 17
J: TRBJ1-1
D: TRBD1
size: -
DNA: TGCGCCAGCAGCCAAGTCTTGCCCACAGGGGCCAACACTGAAGCTTTCTTT
CDR3: CASSQVLPTGANTEAFF

V: TRBV10-1
length: 14
J: TRBJ1-1
D: -
size: -
DNA: TGCGCCAGCAGTGTCGGCAGGGGAACCACTGAAGCTTTCTTT
CDR3: CASSVGRGTTEAFF

V: TRBV9
length: 12
J: TRBJ2-7
D: -
size: few
DNA: TGTGCCAGCAGCGTAGACGGGGACGAGCAGTACTTC
CDR3: CASSVDGDEQYF

V: TRBV21-1
length: 16
J: TRBJ2-7
D: -
size: -
DNA: TGTGCCAGCAGCCACCGACAGGGAACTAGCTTTTACGAGCAGTACTTC
CDR3: CASSHRQGTSFYEQYF

V: TRBV27
length: 15
J: TRBJ2-1
D: TRBD2
size: -
DNA: TGTGCCAGCAGTCATAGACTAGCGGGAAGCAATGAGCAGTTCTTC
CDR3: CASSHRLAGSNEQFF

V: TRBV10-1
length: 15
J: TRBJ2-3
D: TRBD1
size: -
DNA: TGCGCCAGCAGTGACGAGACAGGGTTGGCAGATACGCAGTATTTT
CDR3: CASSDETGLADTQYF

V: TRBV11-2
length: 14
J: TRBJ2-2
D: -
size: -
DNA: TGTGCCAGCAGCTGGAGGGAGAACACCGGGGAGCTGTTTTTT
CDR3: CASSWRENTGELFF

V: TRBV2
length: 16
J: TRBJ2-6
D: -
size: -
DNA: TGTGCCAGCAGTAGTAGGACTGCCTCTGGGGCCAACGTCCTGACTTTC
CDR3: CASSSRTASGANVLTF

V: TRBV28
length: 15
J: TRBJ2-5
D: TRBD1
size: -
DNA: TGTGCCAGCAGTTTCCGGGACAGGGGGCAAGAGACCCAGTACTTC
CDR3: CASSFRDRGQETQYF

V: TRBV7-9
length: 16
J: TRBJ2-6
D: TRBD2
size: -
DNA: TGTGCCAGCAGCCCACGCGGGAGGACTGGGGCCAACGTCCTGACTTTC
CDR3: CASSPRGRTGANVLTF

V: TRBV19
length: 18
J: TRBJ2-2
D: TRBD2
size: -
DNA: TGTGCCAGTAGTTCGTGGGGACTAGCGGGACCGAACACCGGGGAGCTGTTTTTT
CDR3: CASSSWGLAGPNTGELFF

V: TRBV19
length: 17
J: TRBJ2-1
D: -
size: -
DNA: TGTGCCAGTAGTATAGGGACGGGGCTACCCCCTTACAATGAGCAGTTCTTC
CDR3: CASSIGTGLPPYNEQFF

V: TRBV4-1
length: 19
J: TRBJ2-7
D: TRBD2
size: once
DNA: TGCGCCAGCAGTCGAAGCAACCGGGGACTAGCGAGCCCCCCCTACGAGCAGTACTTC
CDR3: CASSRSNRGLASPPYEQYF

V: TRBV7-9
length: 14
J: TRBJ1-6
D: -
size: -
DNA: TGTGCCAGCACCGAGGATAGGCTTGCATCTCCCCTCCACTTT
CDR3: CASTEDRLASPLHF

V: TRBV25-1
length: 16
J: TRBJ2-1
D: TRBD1
size: -
DNA: TGTGCCAGCAGTGGCCTGGGACAGGGGGTACCCAATGAGCAGTTCTTC
CDR3: CASSGLGQGVPNEQFF

V: TRBV29-1
length: 12
J: TRBJ1-5
D: -
size: -
DNA: TGCAGCGTCGGGGCTCGGGATCAGCCCCAGCATTTT
CDR3: CSVGARDQPQHF

V: TRBV27
length: 14
J: TRBJ1-1
D: TRBD1
size: -
DNA: TGTGCCAGCAGTCCTCAGGGGGGGAGAACTGAAGCTTTCTTT
CDR3: CASSPQGGRTEAFF

V: TRBV11-2
length: 15
J: TRBJ2-7
D: -
size: once
DNA: TGTGCCAGCAGCTTAGGCCACAGGGCCCAGCTCGAGCAGTACTTC
CDR3: CASSLGHRAQLEQYF

V: TRBV5-6
length: 14
J: TRBJ1-1
D: -
size: -
DNA: TGTGCCAGCAGCTTGGGGACGGGGAACACTGAAGCTTTCTTT
CDR3: CASSLGTGNTEAFF

V: TRBV2
length: 10
J: TRBJ2-1
D: -
size: -
DNA: TGTGCCAGCAGCGGTAATGAGCAGTTCTTC
CDR3: CASSGNEQFF

V: TRBV7-9
length: 15
J: TRBJ2-5
D: -
size: -
DNA: TGTGCCAGCAGCTTAGAACCAGGTTTCCAAGAGACCCAGTACTTC
CDR3: CASSLEPGFQETQYF

V: TRBV4-1
length: 16
J: TRBJ1-1
D: TRBD1
size: -
DNA: TGCGCCAGCAGCCCCCAGGGACAGGGCCGGAACACTGAAGCTTTCTTT
CDR3: CASSPQGQGRNTEAFF

V: TRBV9
length: 14
J: TRBJ1-1
D: -
size: -
DNA: TGTGCCAGCAGCGTAGAAGGCAGGGACACTGAAGCTTTCTTT
CDR3: CASSVEGRDTEAFF

V: TRBV12-5
length: 12
J: TRBJ1-2
D: -
size: -
DNA: TGTGCTAGTGCCCAGGGCCTCTATGGCTACACCTTC
CDR3: CASAQGLYGYTF

V: TRBV6-1
length: 12
J: TRBJ1-4
D: -
size: -
DNA: TGTGCCAGCGCCGAGGTTAGGAGAAAACTGTTTTTT
CDR3: CASAEVRRKLFF

V: TRBV7-9
length: 13
J: TRBJ2-1
D: -
size: -
DNA: TGTGCCAGCAGCCACCTTAAGGGCGATGAGCAGTTCTTC
CDR3: CASSHLKGDEQFF

V: TRBV5-1
length: 16
J: TRBJ2-2
D: TRBD2
size: -
DNA: TGCGCCAGCAGCATGAGCGGGAGGGCGAACACCGGGGAGCTGTTTTTT
CDR3: CASSMSGRANTGELFF

V: TRBV5-4
length: 13
J: TRBJ1-2
D: -
size: -
DNA: TGTGCCAGCAGCTCGACAGGAAACTATGGCTACACCTTC
CDR3: CASSSTGNYGYTF

V: TRBV2
length: 15
J: TRBJ1-5
D: -
size: -
DNA: TGTGCCAGCAGACCGAACGGCTACGGAAATCAGCCCCAGCATTTT
CDR3: CASRPNGYGNQPQHF